The clone carrying this T cell receptor (beta chain) was counted many times. The data were obtained in a study of breast tumors, draining lymph nodes, adjacent tissues. TCRdb re-called the multiplex PCR reads through MiXCR, storing one row per CDR3 protein. Of some 150,000 distinct CDR3 sequences listed, about 30% are singletons. V lost 3 bases and J lost 8, with 16 bases in between. CDR1 is LGHDT, CDR2 YNNKEL, per germline (reference sequence). CDR3 length: 14 amino acids. Axillary draining lymph nodes of breast cancer patients supplied the node samples. The receptor's source is a female donor with breast cancer. Some clones in this sample may be carry-over from other donors' samples. The rearrangement links TRBV3-1 to TRBJ1-2, with D perhaps matching TRBD1 (5 bases). The sequencing sample was made of axillary lymph node tissue. The CDR3 reads CASSQGRQGGGYTF. The CDR3 bases are TGTGCCAGCAGCCAGGGAAGGCAGGGTGGAGGCTACACCTTC.